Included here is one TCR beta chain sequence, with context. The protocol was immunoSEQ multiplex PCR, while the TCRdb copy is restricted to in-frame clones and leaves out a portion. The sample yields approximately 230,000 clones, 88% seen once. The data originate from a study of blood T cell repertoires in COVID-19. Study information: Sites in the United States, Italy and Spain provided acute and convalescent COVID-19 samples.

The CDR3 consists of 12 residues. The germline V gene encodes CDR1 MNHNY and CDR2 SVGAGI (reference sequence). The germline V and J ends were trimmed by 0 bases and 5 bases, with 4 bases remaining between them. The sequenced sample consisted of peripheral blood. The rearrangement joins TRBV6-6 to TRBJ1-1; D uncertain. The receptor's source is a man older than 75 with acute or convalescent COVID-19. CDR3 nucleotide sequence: TGTGCCAGCAGTTACTCGAGAACTGAAGCTTTCTTT. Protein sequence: CASSYSRTEAFF.